Each of the 5 T cell receptor beta chains below was sequenced from the same sample in a study of T cells in Graves' hyperthyroidism and ophthalmopathy. RNA transcripts gave rise to amplified TCR beta CDR3 regions. TCR CDR3 underwent first-round RT-PCR with the HTBI primer set. MiXCR was run by TCRdb on the multiplex PCR reads, yielding one entry per CDR3 protein. This sample carries fewer than 110,000 distinct CDR3 sequences, approximately 48% of them seen once, and the ten largest clones take approximately 24%. Sequenced sample: blood. These receptors came from a man aged 40-50 years with Graves' hyperthyroidism.

The chain links TRBV7-2 to TRBJ2-3; perhaps TRBD2 as D (6 bases). The V gene's germline CDR1 is SGHTA and CDR2 FQGNSA. The CDR3 is made up of 14 amino acids. Trimming removed 10 bases from V and 2 bases from J, with 16 bases in between. The CDR3 here is CATNDRGLTDTQYF. CDR3 coding DNA: TGTGCCACCAACGACCGGGGACTCACAGATACGCAGTATTTT. Full variable domain (remainder filled in from reference TRBV7-2 and TRBJ2-3): GAGVSQSPSNKVTEKGKDVELRCDPISGHTALYWYRQSLGQGLEFLIYFQGNSAPDKSGLPSDRFSAERTGGSVSTLTIQRTQQEDSAVYLCATNDRGLTDTQYFGPGTRLTVL.

Remarks on this clonotype: At one end, the junction sequence differs from germline, possibly due to a read error. The rearrangement uses TRBV7-2 and TRBJ1-2, with D perhaps TRBD1 (5 bases). Looked up from germline, CDR1 is SGHTA and CDR2 is FQGNSA. CDR3 length equals 16 residues. The CDR3 region is CASSPGGGDGSYGCTF. Written as DNA, the CDR3 is TGTGCCAGCAGCCCCGGGGGGGGGGACGGATCCTATGGCTGCACCTTC.

This clonotype was observed a single time. Relative to the germline gene, one junction end is altered; a read error may explain this. The chain employs TRBV11-2 and TRBJ1-5; TRBD1 matches 11 bases. The CDR3 contains 14 residues. The germline V gene encodes CDR1 SGHAT and CDR2 FQNNGV. The CDR3 sequence is CASRTGQGAQLQHF. CDR3 nucleotide sequence: TGTGCCAGCAGGACCGGACAGGGGGCCCAGCTCCAGCATTTT.

Comment on this clonotype: A read error is possible here, since a much larger clone lies one base away. The CDR3 end shows no conserved phenylalanine or tryptophan, and so a read error is likely. The V gene is TRBV7-2, the J gene TRBJ2-3; D is undetermined. CDR3 length: 14 residues. Germline-derived CDR1 and CDR2 are SGHTA and FQGNSA. Here the CDR3 reads CASSLGGATDMQYL. DNA for the CDR3: TGTGCCAGCAGCTTAGGGGGTGCCACAGATATGCAGTATCTT.

With respect to this clonotype: At one of its ends the junction is not consistent with the germline gene, which may arise from a read error. The chain recombines TRBV7-9 with TRBJ1-2; 7 bases are a match to TRBD1. The germline V gene encodes CDR1 SEHNR and CDR2 FQNEAQ (reference sequence). The CDR3 sequence is 15 residues long. CDR3 loop: CASSLNGTALFGCTF. The CDR3 nucleotides read TGTGCGAGCAGCTTGAATGGGACAGCCCTATTCGGCTGCACCTTC.